These 9 T cell receptor beta chains were sequenced from one sample in a study of Ad26.COV2.S vaccination and SARS-CoV-2 variants. The table came from immunoSEQ multiplex PCR; TCRdb's copy has only in-frame clones and leaves some out. The sample shows some 300,000 clones, around 84% of them seen only once. Sample treatment: 15 to 20 received Ad26.COV2.S at low or high dose, single or two shots; about 5 received placebo; per-sample allocation not given. Sampling took place 63 days after the first vaccine or placebo injection. The source was peripheral blood, collected in a trial of Ad26.COV2.S vaccine versus placebo. All receptors derive from a person between 18 and 65 years old who received the Ad26.COV2.S COVID-19 vaccine or a placebo.

The CDR3 here is CASSPEAAETQYF. For the CDR3, the DNA is TGTGCCAGCAGCCCTGAGGCAGCAGAGACCCAGTACTTC. V usage is TRBV5-4 and J usage is TRBJ2-5, with D unresolved. Germline assignment: CDR1 SGHNT and CDR2 YYREEE (reference sequence). The CDR3 extends over 13 amino acids. The V end lost 4 bases, the J end lost 4 bases, and 11 bases lay between the germline ends.

The chain couples TRBV11-2 to TRBJ2-2, with 7 bases fitting TRBD1. This CDR3 is built from 15 residues. Germline V CDR1 and CDR2: SGHAT, FQNNGV. The ends lost 7 bases at V and 0 bases at J; junction bases unmatched: 5. The CDR3 loop reads CASTQGESNTGELFF. The CDR3, as DNA: TGTGCCAGCACCCAGGGGGAGTCGAACACCGGGGAGCTGTTTTTT.

The V and J genes are TRBV5-1 and TRBJ1-6; the match to TRBD1 covers 7 bases. Per the germline V gene, CDR1 is SGHRS and CDR2 is YFSETQ. Trimming at V came to 4 bases and at J to 7 bases, leaving 8 bases not matched to a gene. The CDR3 is 15 residues long. CDR3 nucleotide sequence: TGCGCCAGCAGCATCGACAGGGTATTGAATTCACCCCTCCACTTT. Residues: CASSIDRVLNSPLHF.

CDR3 loop: CASSLSGPPNTGGNEAFF. CDR3 in DNA: TGTGCCAGCAGCTTATCGGGTCCCCCCAACACAGGGGGCAATGAAGCTTTCTTT. This sequence joins TRBV7-2 and TRBJ1-1; TRBD1 aligns across 9 bases. Germline CDR1 reads SGHTA; CDR2 reads FQGNSA. Trimming removed 2 bases from V and 7 bases from J; junction bases left unmatched: 17. The CDR3 sequence is 18 residues long.

The chain combines TRBV6-2 or TRBV6-3 with TRBJ1-5; 7 bases map to TRBD1. With 2 bases clipped from V and 4 bases from J, the junction kept 5 bases outside the gene matches. The CDR3 sequence is 15 residues long. From germline, CDR1 is MNHEY and CDR2 SVGEGT. CDR3 bases: TGTGCCAGCAGTTACAGGGGGCAGGCGAATCAGCCCCAGCATTTT. The encoded protein is CASSYRGQANQPQHF.

The V call is TRBV4-1, the J call TRBJ2-7; TRBD1 matches 7 bases. The CDR3 totals 15 residues. Trimming cost V 0 bases and J 3 bases; bases outside gene matches: 5. Germline V gene lookup returns CDR1 MGHRA and CDR2 YSYEKL. CDR3 DNA sequence: TGCGCCAGCAGCCAAGAGGACAGGAAAAACTACGAGCAGTACTTC. It is translated as CASSQEDRKNYEQYF.

This clone occurred a few times. The rearrangement links TRBV7-8 to TRBJ2-7; D may match TRBD1 or TRBD2 (6 bases each). The CDR3 sequence is 15 residues long. V dropped 2 bases and J dropped 3 bases, with 14 bases sitting between them. Germline-derived CDR1 and CDR2 are SGHVS and FQNEAQ. The CDR3: CASSLYLGGGYEQYF. The CDR3 region has the DNA TGTGCCAGCAGCTTATACTTGGGGGGCGGCTACGAGCAGTACTTC.

V gene TRBV6-5 combines with J gene TRBJ1-5; no reliable D call. The V end was cut by 9 bases, the J end by 0 bases, with 9 bases between. The germline V gene encodes CDR1 MNHEY and CDR2 SVGAGI. The CDR3 totals 13 residues. The DNA for the CDR3 is TGTGCCAGTCAAGGCTCTAGCAATCAGCCCCAGCATTTT. Encoded protein: CASQGSSNQPQHF.

V gene TRBV5-1 combines with J gene TRBJ1-6, with D uncertain. V was cut by 1 base and J by 1 base, with 12 bases left in between. This CDR3 spans 17 amino acids. CDR1 is SGHRS and CDR2 is YFSETQ in the germline V gene. In DNA, the CDR3 is TGCGCCAGCAGCTTGAGAGAGGCCCCTTCCTATAATTCACCCCTCCACTTT. As protein: CASSLREAPSYNSPLHF.